Following are 5 T cell receptor beta chains from one sample sequenced in a study of long-term antiretroviral therapy in people with HIV. Version v3.0 of the immunoSEQ assay ran at survey level. The data were produced by immunoSEQ multiplex PCR, yet TCRdb's version contains in-frame clones alone and is incomplete. The table lists under 20,000 clones, over 75% of them singletons, with 4.5% in the top ten. This specimen was unsorted PBMCs, taken 0.1 years before starting antiretroviral therapy. Receptors originate from a man aged 18 to 29 with HIV.

This sequence joins TRBV7-2 and TRBJ1-2, with 8 bases matching TRBD1. Germline CDR1 reads SGHTA; CDR2 reads FQGNSA. Germline trimming cut 2 bases from V and 4 bases from J; bases unmatched to any gene: 15. This CDR3 is 18 amino acids long. CDR3 sequence reads: CASSLSQATGVFGYGYTF. The CDR3 DNA follows: TGTGCCAGCAGCTTATCTCAAGCGACAGGGGTTTTTGGCTATGGCTACACCTTC.

The J gene is TRBJ2-5, the V gene TRBV2; TRBD1 or TRBD2 may be the D gene (5 bases each). CDR1 and CDR2 from the germline V gene are SNHLY and FYNNEI. CDR3 length equals 14 residues. Trimming pared 3 bases from V and 4 bases from J, leaving 12 bases between. CDR3 amino acids: CASSDNRDVETQYF. CDR3 in DNA: TGTGCCAGCAGTGACAACCGGGACGTAGAGACCCAGTACTTC.

For this clone: Its ends do not fully match the called genes, so a read error is possible. The gene calls are TRBV7-2 and TRBJ2-5; no reliable D call. Per germline, CDR1 SGHTA and CDR2 FQGNSA. This CDR3 contains 11 residues. The CDR3 is CASGLPQTQYF. CDR3 coding DNA: TGTGCCAGCGGCTTGCCACAGACCCAGTACTTC.

This clone was seen only a few times. This chain connects TRBV6-6 to TRBJ1-2; weak D call: TRBD1 (5 bases). The CDR3 has 16 residues. Germline values: CDR1 MNHNY, CDR2 SVGAGI (reference sequence). V lost 0 bases to trimming and J lost 7 bases, with 18 bases between them. The CDR3 here is CASSYSTRGVKGGYTF. CDR3 nucleotides: TGTGCCAGCAGTTACTCTACGAGGGGAGTTAAGGGTGGCTACACCTTC.

This chain connects TRBV7-3 to TRBJ2-5; a possible D gene is TRBD1 (5 bases). V lost 5 bases and J lost 2, with 12 bases in between. CDR3 length: 14 amino acids. Germline loops: CDR1 SGHTA, CDR2 FQGTGA. In DNA, the CDR3 is TGTGCCAGCAGCAGGGGAAGGGGACAAGAGACCCAGTACTTC. It is translated as CASSRGRGQETQYF.